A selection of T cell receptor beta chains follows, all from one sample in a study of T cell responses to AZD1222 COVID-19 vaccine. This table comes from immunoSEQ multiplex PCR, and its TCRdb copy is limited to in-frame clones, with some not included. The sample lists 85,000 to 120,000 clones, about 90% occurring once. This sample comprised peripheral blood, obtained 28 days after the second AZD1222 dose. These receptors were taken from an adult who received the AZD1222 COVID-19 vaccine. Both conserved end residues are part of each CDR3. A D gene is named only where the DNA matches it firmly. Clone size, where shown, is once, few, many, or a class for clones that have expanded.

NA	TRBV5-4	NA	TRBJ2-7	TGTGCCACCCGCCCTAATCAGCGGTACGAGCAGTACTTC	CATRPNQRYEQYF
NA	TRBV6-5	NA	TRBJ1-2	TGTGCCAGCAGTTACGACGGAGCCCTAGGCTACACCTTC	CASSYDGALGYTF
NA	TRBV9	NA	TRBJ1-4	TGTGCCAGCAGCGCGCAGGGACTAAATGAAAAACTGTTTTTT	CASSAQGLNEKLFF
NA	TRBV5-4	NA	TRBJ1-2	TGTGCCAGCACCCAGGGCAGGGGAGACTATGGCTACACCTTC	CASTQGRGDYGYTF
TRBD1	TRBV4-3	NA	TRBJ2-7	TGCGCCAGCAGCCCGGCCAGGGGGCCGTACGAGCAGTACTTC	CASSPARGPYEQYF
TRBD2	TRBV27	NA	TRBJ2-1	TGTGCCAGCAGTTCCCTCCCTGGCGGGGGGGTCGCCCTGTACAATGAGCAGTTCTTC	CASSSLPGGGVALYNEQFF
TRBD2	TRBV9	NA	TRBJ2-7	TGTGCCAGCAGCGTAGGTAGCGGGGATTACGAGCAGTACTTC	CASSVGSGDYEQYF
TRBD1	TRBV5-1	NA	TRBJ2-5	TGCGCCAGCAGCTTGGGACAGGGTCAAGAGACCCAGTACTTC	CASSLGQGQETQYF
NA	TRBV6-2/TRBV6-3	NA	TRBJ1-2	TGTGCCAGCAGTTACTCGACGCATTCTGGCTATGGCTACACCTTC	CASSYSTHSGYGYTF
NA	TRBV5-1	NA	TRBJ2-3	TGCGCCAGCAGGAAACTTCTCACAGGTGGAAACACAGATACGCAGTATTTT	CASRKLLTGGNTDTQYF
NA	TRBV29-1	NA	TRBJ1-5	TGCAGCGTTGGTCAGGAGGAAGGGCCCCAGCATTTT	CSVGQEEGPQHF
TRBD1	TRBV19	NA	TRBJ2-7	TGTGCCAGTAGTGGTGAGGGGGCGCGTGAGCAGTACTTC	CASSGEGAREQYF
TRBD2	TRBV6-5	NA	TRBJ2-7	TGTGCCAGCAGAACTCGGGCGGGGGGGTACTACGAGCAGTACTTC	CASRTRAGGYYEQYF
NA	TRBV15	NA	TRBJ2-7	TGTGCCACCAGCAGAGATGGCGGTGGCGAGCAGTACTTC	CATSRDGGGEQYF
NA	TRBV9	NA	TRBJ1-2	TGTGCCAGCAGCGTAGTAGAGAGGGGAAGCTACACCTTC	CASSVVERGSYTF
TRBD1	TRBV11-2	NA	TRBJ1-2	TGTGCCAGCAGCTTAGGGGACAGCCTTTATGGCTACACCTTC	CASSLGDSLYGYTF
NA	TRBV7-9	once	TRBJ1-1	TGTGCCAGCAGTCCGGACACTGAAGCTTTCTTT	CASSPDTEAFF
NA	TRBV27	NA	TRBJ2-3	TGTGCCAGCAGTTTATTTGGTTCAGATACGCAGTATTTT	CASSLFGSDTQYF
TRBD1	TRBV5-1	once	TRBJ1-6	TGCGCCAGCAGCCCGAGACCCACAGGGGGGGGTTCACCCCTCCACTTT	CASSPRPTGGGSPLHF
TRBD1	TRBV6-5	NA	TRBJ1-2	TGTGCCAGCAGGGTGACAGGGAACTATGGCTACACCTTC	CASRVTGNYGYTF
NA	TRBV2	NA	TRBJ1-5	TGTGCCAGCAAAAAGGGACAAGGGGGTCAGCCCCAGCATTTT	CASKKGQGGQPQHF
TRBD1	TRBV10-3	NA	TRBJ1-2	TGTGCCATCAGTACCATAGGGACAGGCCGGGGCTACACCTTC	CAISTIGTGRGYTF
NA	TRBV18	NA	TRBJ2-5	TGTGCCAGCTCACCCAATGATGAGACCCAGTACTTC	CASSPNDETQYF
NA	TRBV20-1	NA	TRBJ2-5	TGCAGTGCTAATCGGGAGACCCAGTACTTC	CSANRETQYF
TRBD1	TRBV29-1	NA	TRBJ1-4	TGCAGCGCCACGACAGGGACAACTAATGAAAAACTGTTTTTT	CSATTGTTNEKLFF
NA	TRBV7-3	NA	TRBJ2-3	TGTGCCAGCAGTGGGGGACCCACAGATACGCAGTATTTT	CASSGGPTDTQYF
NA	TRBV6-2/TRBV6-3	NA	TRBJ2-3	TGTGCCAGCAGTTATCTCCCAGTCACAGATACGCAGTATTTT	CASSYLPVTDTQYF
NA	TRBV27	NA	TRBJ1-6	TGTGCCAGCAGTTTAAACTGGAATTCTGGGTCACCCCTCCACTTT	CASSLNWNSGSPLHF
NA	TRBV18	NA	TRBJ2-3	TGTGCCAGCTCACAACCGGGGAAAACAGATACGCAGTATTTT	CASSQPGKTDTQYF
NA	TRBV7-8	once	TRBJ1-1	TGTGCCAGCAGTACACAGGGTGCGGGGTACACTGAAGCTTTCTTT	CASSTQGAGYTEAFF
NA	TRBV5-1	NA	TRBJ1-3	TGCGCCAGCAGCTCGGACGGCCTCTCTGGAAACACCATATATTTT	CASSSDGLSGNTIYF
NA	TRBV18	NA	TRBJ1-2	TGTGCCAGCTCACCAGACCGGGACCGCAGCTACACCTTC	CASSPDRDRSYTF
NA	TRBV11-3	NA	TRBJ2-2	TGTGCCAGCAGCCGATTCACCGCGAACACCGGGGAGCTGTTTTTT	CASSRFTANTGELFF
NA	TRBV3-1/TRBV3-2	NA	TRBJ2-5	TGTGCCAGCACCAATCATGGACAGAGCCAAGAGACCCAGTACTTC	CASTNHGQSQETQYF
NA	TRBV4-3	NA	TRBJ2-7	TGCGCCAGCAGCCAAGGTCGACAGAACTACGAGCAGTACTTC	CASSQGRQNYEQYF
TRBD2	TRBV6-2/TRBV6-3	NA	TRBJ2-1	TGTGCCAGCAGTCTTCGACTAGCGGGGTCTTTTACGGGGTCCTACAATGAGCAGTTCTTC	CASSLRLAGSFTGSYNEQFF
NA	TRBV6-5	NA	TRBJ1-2	TGTGCCAGCAGTTACGATCCAGGGCACGGCTACACCTTC	CASSYDPGHGYTF